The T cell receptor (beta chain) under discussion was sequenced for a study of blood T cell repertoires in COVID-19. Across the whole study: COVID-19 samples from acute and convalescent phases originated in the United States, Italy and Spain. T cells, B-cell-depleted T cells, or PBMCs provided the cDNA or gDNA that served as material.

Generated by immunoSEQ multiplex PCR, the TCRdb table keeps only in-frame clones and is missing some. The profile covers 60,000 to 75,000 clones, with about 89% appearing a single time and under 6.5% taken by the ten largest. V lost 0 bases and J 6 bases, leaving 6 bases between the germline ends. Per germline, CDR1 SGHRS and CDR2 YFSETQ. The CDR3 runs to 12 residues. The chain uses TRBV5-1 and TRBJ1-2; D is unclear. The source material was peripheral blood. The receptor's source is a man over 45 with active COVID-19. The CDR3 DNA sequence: TGCGCCAGCAGCTTGGACGGAGATGGCTACACCTTC. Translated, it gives CASSLDGDGYTF. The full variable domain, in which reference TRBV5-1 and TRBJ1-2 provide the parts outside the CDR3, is KAGVTQTPRYLIKTRGQQVTLSCSPISGHRSVSWYQQTPGQGLQFLFEYFSETQRNKGNFPGRFSGRQFSNSRSEMNVSTLELGDSALYLCASSLDGDGYTFGSGTRLTVV.